This note documents a single T cell receptor (beta chain) sequence. The sample comes from a study of blood T cell repertoires in COVID-19. Libraries were prepared by immunoSEQ multiplex PCR; TCRdb keeps only in-frame clonotypes and omits some of them. This sample has about 100,000 clones, with approximately 80% found just once. This CDR3 is 15 amino acids long. CDR1 and CDR2 (germline): MNHEY, SMNVEV (reference sequence). The trim removed 6 bases at V and 3 bases at J, leaving 7 bases unmatched. Sequencing used peripheral blood. This chain joins TRBV27 and TRBJ1-2, with 10 bases that match TRBD1. The TCR was taken from a woman aged 70-85 years with acute or convalescent COVID-19. In DNA, the CDR3 is TGTGCCAGCAGCGTACTCGGACAGGGGGACTATGGCTACACCTTC. As protein: CASSVLGQGDYGYTF.